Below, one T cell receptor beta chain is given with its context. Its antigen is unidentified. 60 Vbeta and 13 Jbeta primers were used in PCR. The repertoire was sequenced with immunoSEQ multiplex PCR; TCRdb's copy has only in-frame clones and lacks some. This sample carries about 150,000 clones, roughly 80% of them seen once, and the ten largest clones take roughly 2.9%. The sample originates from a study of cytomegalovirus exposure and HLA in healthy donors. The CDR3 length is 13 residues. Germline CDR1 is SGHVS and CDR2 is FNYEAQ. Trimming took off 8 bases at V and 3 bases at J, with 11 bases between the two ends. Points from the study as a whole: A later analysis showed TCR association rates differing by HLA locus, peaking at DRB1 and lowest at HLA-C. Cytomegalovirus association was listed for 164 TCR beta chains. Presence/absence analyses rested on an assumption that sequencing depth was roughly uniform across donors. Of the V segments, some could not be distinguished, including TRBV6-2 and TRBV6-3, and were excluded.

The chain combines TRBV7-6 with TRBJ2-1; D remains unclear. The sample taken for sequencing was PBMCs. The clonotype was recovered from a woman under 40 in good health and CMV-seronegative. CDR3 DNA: TGTGCCAGCTCCTCTGAGATCTACAATGAGCAGTTCTTC. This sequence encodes CASSSEIYNEQFF.